These T cell receptor beta chains were read from a single sample in a study of T cells after yellow fever vaccination. TCRdb processed the 5' RACE reads anew with MiXCR; each CDR3 protein has one entry. The profile shows 350,000 to 450,000 distinct CDR3 sequences, around 6.5% of them singletons. The sample consisted of PBMCs, taken 5 days after the yellow fever booster vaccination. The origin of the receptors is a man aged 25 to 40 who received the YFV17D yellow fever vaccine. The CDR3 runs from the conserved cysteine through the conserved F or W. A D gene is named only where the DNA matches it firmly.

cdr3_aa j_call d_call v_call
CSARDSGRRAGGELFF TRBJ2-2 - TRBV20-1
CASSLASGAYEQYF TRBJ2-7 TRBD2 TRBV5-4
CASGSSGGLKAFF TRBJ1-1 - TRBV5-1
CASSKAGGRSSYNEQFF TRBJ2-1 - TRBV21-1
CASSVGLATTTGELFF TRBJ2-2 TRBD2 TRBV9
CASSDPGQGKTQYF TRBJ2-5 TRBD1 TRBV25-1
CAISLRFSGEQYF TRBJ2-7 - TRBV10-3
CASSQSDRSSYNEQFF TRBJ2-1 TRBD1 TRBV7-2
CSAITGLAGDVDTQYF TRBJ2-3 TRBD2 TRBV20-1
CASSFQAITDNEQFF TRBJ2-1 - TRBV12-3/TRBV12-4
CSARDRRDRVEETQYF TRBJ2-5 TRBD1 TRBV20-1
CASSLTGRNYGYTF TRBJ1-2 - TRBV12-3/TRBV12-4
CSASPPSVGELFF TRBJ2-2 - TRBV20-1
CASRLTVGVTTGELFF TRBJ2-2 - TRBV5-8
CASSYGDSSYEQYF TRBJ2-7 - TRBV6-5
CASGLVPDRGSSYEQYF TRBJ2-7 TRBD1 TRBV12-5
CAWKAGTVFTGELFF TRBJ2-2 TRBD1 TRBV30
CASSSDRTDTQYF TRBJ2-3 - TRBV18
CASSLGRLTGELFF TRBJ2-2 - TRBV6-2/TRBV6-3
CASGGLADYNEQFF TRBJ2-1 TRBD2 TRBV5-1
CSAGTAYEQYF TRBJ2-7 TRBD1 TRBV20-1
CAFDPGSYEQYF TRBJ2-7 - TRBV30
CASSSPPKETQYF TRBJ2-5 - TRBV7-2
CASSFQRGGTYEQYF TRBJ2-7 - TRBV7-2
CASSLHGGGSSYEQYF TRBJ2-7 TRBD2 TRBV28
CASRRDRGENTEAFF TRBJ1-1 TRBD1 TRBV6-2/TRBV6-3
CSAGKSSGNYEQYF TRBJ2-7 TRBD2 TRBV20-1
CASSLKGGGNYEQYF TRBJ2-7 - TRBV5-1
CASRAGLTGANVLTF TRBJ2-6 - TRBV5-6
CSARPFDAYQETQYF TRBJ2-5 - TRBV20-1
CASSLLTGEVQETQYF TRBJ2-5 TRBD1 TRBV7-9
CASSLASRVAGNTGELFF TRBJ2-2 TRBD2 TRBV7-2
CASVKGAQNTEAFF TRBJ1-1 TRBD1 TRBV5-1
CASSLGASGSYEQFF TRBJ2-1 TRBD2 TRBV12-3/TRBV12-4
CASSESRTSDYAEQFF TRBJ2-1 - TRBV25-1
CASSSEGRSTDTQYF TRBJ2-3 - TRBV7-8
CASSSFSHARQGGDQPQHF TRBJ1-5 TRBD1 TRBV6-5
CASSPVESGANVLTF TRBJ2-6 - TRBV5-1
CASSLVVGTEAFF TRBJ1-1 - TRBV12-3/TRBV12-4
CASSQAGQPQHF TRBJ1-5 - TRBV3-1
CASSLLSSGSADTQYF TRBJ2-3 TRBD2 TRBV5-1
CASRSLPGRYGYTF TRBJ1-2 - TRBV6-1
CASDRDTEAFF TRBJ1-1 TRBD1 TRBV25-1
CASSPGQGRTEAFF TRBJ1-1 TRBD1 TRBV7-9
CASSFAENQPQHF TRBJ1-5 - TRBV5-8
CSAITGGATVEQYF TRBJ2-7 TRBD1 TRBV20-1
CSAALPEGLAQYF TRBJ2-3 - TRBV20-1
CASSPGPICEQYF TRBJ2-7 - TRBV7-9
CASSLTDLRETQYF TRBJ2-5 - TRBV7-8
CASRSPPGTQYF TRBJ2-5 - TRBV5-6
CASSPLGLAGWGETQYF TRBJ2-5 TRBD2 TRBV14
CASSLNRDSHEKLFF TRBJ1-4 - TRBV7-9
CASSLSGTVSGNTIYF TRBJ1-3 TRBD1 TRBV10-2